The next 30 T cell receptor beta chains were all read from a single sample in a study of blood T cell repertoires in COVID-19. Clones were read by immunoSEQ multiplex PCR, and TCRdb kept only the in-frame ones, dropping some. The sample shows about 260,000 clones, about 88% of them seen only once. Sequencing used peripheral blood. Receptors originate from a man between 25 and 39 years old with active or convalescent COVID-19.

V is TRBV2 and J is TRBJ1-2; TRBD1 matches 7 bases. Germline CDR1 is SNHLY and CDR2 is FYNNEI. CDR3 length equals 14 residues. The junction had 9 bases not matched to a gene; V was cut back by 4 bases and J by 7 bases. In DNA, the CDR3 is TGTGCCAGCAGTGGTGGAGGGGGCTTGCCTGGCTACACCTTC. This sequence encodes CASSGGGGLPGYTF.

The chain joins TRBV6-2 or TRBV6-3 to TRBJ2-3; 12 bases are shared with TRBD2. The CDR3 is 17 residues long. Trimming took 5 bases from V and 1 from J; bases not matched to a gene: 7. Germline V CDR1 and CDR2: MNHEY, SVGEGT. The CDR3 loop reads CASSRPRLAGGTDTQYF. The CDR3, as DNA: TGTGCCAGCAGTCGTCCTCGACTAGCGGGAGGCACAGATACGCAGTATTTT.

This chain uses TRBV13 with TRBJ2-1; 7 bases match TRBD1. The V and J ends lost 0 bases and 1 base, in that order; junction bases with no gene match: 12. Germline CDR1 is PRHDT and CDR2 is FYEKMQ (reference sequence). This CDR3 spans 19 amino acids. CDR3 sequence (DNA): TGTGCCAGCAGCTTAGGCAGGGGGACCGATAGCATATCCTACAATGAGCAGTTCTTC. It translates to CASSLGRGTDSISYNEQFF.

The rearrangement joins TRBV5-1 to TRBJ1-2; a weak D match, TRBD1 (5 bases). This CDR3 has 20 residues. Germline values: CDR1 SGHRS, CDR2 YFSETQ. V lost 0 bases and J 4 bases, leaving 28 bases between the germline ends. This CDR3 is CASSLVPGRGSGRYLYGYTF. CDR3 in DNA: TGCGCCAGCAGCTTGGTCCCGGGACGGGGGAGCGGAAGGTATCTCTATGGCTACACCTTC.

The CDR3 reads CASSYKADSNYGYTF. The CDR3 bases are TGTGCCAGCAGCTACAAGGCAGACTCTAACTATGGCTACACCTTC. The V call is TRBV7-2, the J call TRBJ1-2, with no clear D. The V end was cut by 4 bases, the J end by 0 bases, with 12 bases between. CDR1 is SGHTA and CDR2 is FQGNSA in the germline V gene. The CDR3 contains 15 residues. Based on the CDR3 plus reference TRBV7-2 and TRBJ1-2, the full variable domain is GAGVSQSPSNKVTEKGKDVELRCDPISGHTALYWYRQSLGQGLEFLIYFQGNSAPDKSGLPSDRFSAERTGGSVSTLTIQRTQQEDSAVYLCASSYKADSNYGYTFGSGTRLTVV.

CDR3 amino acids: CASSSQIYSNQPQHF. The DNA for the CDR3 is TGTGCCAGTAGTAGCCAGATATATAGCAATCAGCCCCAGCATTTT. This rearrangement joins TRBV19 to TRBJ1-5, with unresolved D. There are 15 residues in the CDR3. The germline V gene encodes CDR1 LNHDA and CDR2 SQIVND (reference sequence). With 4 bases removed from V and 0 bases from J, the gap between germline ends came to 10 bases.

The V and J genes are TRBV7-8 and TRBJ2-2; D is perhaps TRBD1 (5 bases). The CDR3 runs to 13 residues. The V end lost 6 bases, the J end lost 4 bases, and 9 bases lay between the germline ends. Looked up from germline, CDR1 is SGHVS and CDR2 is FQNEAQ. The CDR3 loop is CASRSTGTGELFF. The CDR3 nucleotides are TGTGCCAGCAGAAGTACAGGCACCGGGGAGCTGTTTTTT. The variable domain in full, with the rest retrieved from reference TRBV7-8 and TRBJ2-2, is GAGVSQSPRYKVAKRGQDVALRCDPISGHVSLFWYQQALGQGPEFLTYFQNEAQLDKSGLPSDRFFAERPEGSVSTLKIQRTQQEDSAVYLCASRSTGTGELFFGEGSRLTVL.

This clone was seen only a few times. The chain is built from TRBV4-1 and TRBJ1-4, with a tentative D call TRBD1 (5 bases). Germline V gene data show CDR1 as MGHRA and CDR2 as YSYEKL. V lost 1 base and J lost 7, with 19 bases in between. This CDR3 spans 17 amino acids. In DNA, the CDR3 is TGCGCCAGCAGCCAAGTTGGGGCGCGACGGGGGTTTGAAAAACTGTTTTTT. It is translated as CASSQVGARRGFEKLFF.

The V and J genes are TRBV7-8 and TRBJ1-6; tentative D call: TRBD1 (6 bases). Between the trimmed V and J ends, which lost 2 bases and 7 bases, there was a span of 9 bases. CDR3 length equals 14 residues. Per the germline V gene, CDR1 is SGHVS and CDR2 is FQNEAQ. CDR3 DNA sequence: TGTGCCAGCAGCTTATCAGGGGAGAATTCACCCCTCCACTTT. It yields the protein CASSLSGENSPLHF.

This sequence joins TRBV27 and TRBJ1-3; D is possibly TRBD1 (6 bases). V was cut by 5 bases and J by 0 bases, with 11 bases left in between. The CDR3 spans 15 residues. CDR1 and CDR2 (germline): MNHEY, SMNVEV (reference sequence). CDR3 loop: CASSQTGLSGNTIYF. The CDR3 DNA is TGTGCCAGCAGTCAGACAGGCCTCTCTGGAAACACCATATATTTT.

The chain's CDR3 is CASTPGQPNTGELFF. The DNA for the CDR3 is TGTGCCAGTACCCCGGGACAGCCTAACACCGGGGAGCTGTTTTTT. The chain joins TRBV11-3 to TRBJ2-2; 7 bases match TRBD1. The CDR3 spans 15 residues. Germline CDR1 reads SGHNT; CDR2 reads YENEEA. The trim removed 9 bases at V and 2 bases at J, leaving 9 bases unmatched.

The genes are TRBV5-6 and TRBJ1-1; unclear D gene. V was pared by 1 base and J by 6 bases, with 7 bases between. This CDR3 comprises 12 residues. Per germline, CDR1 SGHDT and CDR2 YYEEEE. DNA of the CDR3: TGTGCCAGCAGCTTGATGCGATCTGAAGCTTTCTTT. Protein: CASSLMRSEAFF.

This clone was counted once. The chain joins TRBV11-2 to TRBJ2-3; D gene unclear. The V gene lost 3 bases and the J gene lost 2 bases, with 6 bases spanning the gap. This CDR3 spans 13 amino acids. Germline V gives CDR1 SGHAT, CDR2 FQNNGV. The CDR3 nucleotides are TGTGCCAGCAGCTTCGGAGACACAGATACGCAGTATTTT. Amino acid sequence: CASSFGDTDTQYF. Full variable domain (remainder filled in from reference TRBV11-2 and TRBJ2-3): EAGVAQSPRYKIIEKRQSVAFWCNPISGHATLYWYQQILGQGPKLLIQFQNNGVVDDSQLPKDRFSAERLKGVDSTLKIQPAKLEDSAVYLCASSFGDTDTQYFGPGTRLTVL.

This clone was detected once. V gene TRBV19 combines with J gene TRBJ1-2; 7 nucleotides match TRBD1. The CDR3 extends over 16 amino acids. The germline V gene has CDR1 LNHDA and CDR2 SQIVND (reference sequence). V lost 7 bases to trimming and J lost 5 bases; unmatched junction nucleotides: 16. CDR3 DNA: TGTGCCAGTATGGGGACAGATCGACAAATTGGATATGGCTACACCTTC. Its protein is CASMGTDRQIGYGYTF.

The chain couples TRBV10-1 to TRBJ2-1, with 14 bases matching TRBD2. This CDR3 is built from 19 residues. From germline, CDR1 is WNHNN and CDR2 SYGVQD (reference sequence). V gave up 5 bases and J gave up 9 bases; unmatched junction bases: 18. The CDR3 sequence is CASSSTITGLAGGQGEQFF. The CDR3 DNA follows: TGCGCCAGCAGTTCCACCATTACCGGACTAGCGGGGGGCCAAGGTGAGCAGTTCTTC.

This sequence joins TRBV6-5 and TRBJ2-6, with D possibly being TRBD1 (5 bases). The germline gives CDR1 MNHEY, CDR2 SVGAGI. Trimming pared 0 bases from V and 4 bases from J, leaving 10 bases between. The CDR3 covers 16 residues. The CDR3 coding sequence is TGTGCCAGCAGTTACTCTTCAGGGTCCGGGGCCAACGTCCTGACTTTC. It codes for CASSYSSGSGANVLTF.

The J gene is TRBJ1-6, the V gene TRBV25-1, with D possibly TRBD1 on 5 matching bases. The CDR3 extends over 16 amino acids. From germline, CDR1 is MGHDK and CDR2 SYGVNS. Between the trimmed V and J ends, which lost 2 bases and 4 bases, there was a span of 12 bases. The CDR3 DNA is TGTGCCAGCAGTGAACGGAAACGGGGGTATAATTCACCCCTCCACTTT. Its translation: CASSERKRGYNSPLHF.

The CDR3 loop reads CASHSGQGSNTGELFF. The CDR3 DNA is TGCGCCAGCCACTCCGGACAGGGATCGAACACCGGGGAGCTGTTTTTT. The chain links TRBV5-1 to TRBJ2-2; 8 nucleotides agree with TRBD1. This CDR3 spans 16 amino acids. Germline V gene sequence: CDR1 SGHRS, CDR2 YFSETQ. V trimming: 7 bases; J trimming: 0 bases; junction bases outside the gene matches: 8.

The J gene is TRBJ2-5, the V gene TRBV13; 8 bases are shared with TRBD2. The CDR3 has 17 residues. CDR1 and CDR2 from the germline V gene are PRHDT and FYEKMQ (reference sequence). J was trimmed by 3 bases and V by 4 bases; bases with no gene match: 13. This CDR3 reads CASSSGLKRGGKETQYF. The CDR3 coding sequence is TGTGCCAGCAGCTCGGGGCTAAAACGGGGGGGCAAAGAGACCCAGTACTTC.

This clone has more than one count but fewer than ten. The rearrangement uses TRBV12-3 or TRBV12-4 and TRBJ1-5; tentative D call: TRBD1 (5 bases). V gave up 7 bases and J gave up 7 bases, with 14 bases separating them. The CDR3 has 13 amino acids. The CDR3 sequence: CASTQQGWQPQHF. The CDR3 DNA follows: TGTGCCAGCACCCAGCAGGGCTGGCAGCCCCAGCATTTT.

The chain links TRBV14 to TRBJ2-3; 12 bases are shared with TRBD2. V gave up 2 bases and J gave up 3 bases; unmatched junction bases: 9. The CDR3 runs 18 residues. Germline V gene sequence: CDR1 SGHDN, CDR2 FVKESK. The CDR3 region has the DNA TGTGCCAGCAGCCAACATATCCGGACTAGCGGGGTAACAGATACGCAGTATTTT. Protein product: CASSQHIRTSGVTDTQYF.

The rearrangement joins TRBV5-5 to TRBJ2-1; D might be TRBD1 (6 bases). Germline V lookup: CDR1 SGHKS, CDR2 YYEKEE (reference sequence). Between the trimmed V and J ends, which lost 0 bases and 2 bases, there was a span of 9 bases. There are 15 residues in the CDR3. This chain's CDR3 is CASSLGRGTYNEQFF. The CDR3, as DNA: TGTGCCAGCAGCTTGGGTAGGGGGACCTACAATGAGCAGTTCTTC.

This CDR3 reads CAITGSMNTEAFF. The DNA of the CDR3 is TGTGCCATAACAGGATCCATGAACACTGAAGCTTTCTTT. The chain couples TRBV19 to TRBJ1-1, with D possibly matching TRBD1 (5 bases). The CDR3 extends over 13 amino acids. The ends were cut back, 10 bases at V and 0 bases at J, with 12 bases in the middle. Germline-derived CDR1 and CDR2 are LNHDA and SQIVND (reference sequence).

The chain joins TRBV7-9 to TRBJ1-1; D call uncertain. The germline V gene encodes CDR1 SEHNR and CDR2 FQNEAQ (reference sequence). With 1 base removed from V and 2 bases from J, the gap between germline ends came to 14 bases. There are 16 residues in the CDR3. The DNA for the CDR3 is TGTGCCAGCAGCTTAGGAGGATACCGTCGAAACACTGAAGCTTTCTTT. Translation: CASSLGGYRRNTEAFF.

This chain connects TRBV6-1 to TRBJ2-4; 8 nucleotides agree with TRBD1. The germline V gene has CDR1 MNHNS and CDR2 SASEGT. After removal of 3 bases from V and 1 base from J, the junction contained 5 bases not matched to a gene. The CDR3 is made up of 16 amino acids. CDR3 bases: TGTGCCAGCAGTGACGACAGGGGACCTGCCAAAAACATTCAGTACTTC. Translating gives CASSDDRGPAKNIQYF.

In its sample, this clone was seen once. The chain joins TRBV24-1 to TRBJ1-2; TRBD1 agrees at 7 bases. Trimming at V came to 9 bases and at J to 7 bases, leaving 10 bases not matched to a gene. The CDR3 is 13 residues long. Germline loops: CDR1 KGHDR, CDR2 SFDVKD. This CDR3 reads CATPTGLESGYTF. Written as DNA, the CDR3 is TGTGCCACCCCGACAGGGTTAGAGAGTGGCTACACCTTC.

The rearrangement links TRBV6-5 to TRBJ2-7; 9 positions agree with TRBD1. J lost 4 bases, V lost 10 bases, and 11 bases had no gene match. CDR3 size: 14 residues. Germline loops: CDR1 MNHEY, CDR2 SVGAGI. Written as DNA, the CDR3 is TGTGCCAACCCTGGCGGGACAGGGTTGTACGAGCAGTACTTC. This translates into CANPGGTGLYEQYF.

CDR3 residues: CAISAGANYGYTF. The CDR3 nucleotides read TGTGCCATCAGTGCGGGGGCTAACTATGGCTACACCTTC. The V call is TRBV10-3, the J call TRBJ1-2; tentative D call: TRBD1 (5 bases). V was cut by 4 bases and J by 0 bases, with 6 bases left in between. Germline assignment: CDR1 ENHRY and CDR2 SYGVKD. This CDR3 has 13 residues.

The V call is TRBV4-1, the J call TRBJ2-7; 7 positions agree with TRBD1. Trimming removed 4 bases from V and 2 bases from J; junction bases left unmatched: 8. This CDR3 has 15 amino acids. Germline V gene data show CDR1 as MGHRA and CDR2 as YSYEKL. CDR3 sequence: CASSLIGTGAYEQYF. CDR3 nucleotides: TGCGCCAGCAGCCTGATCGGAACAGGGGCCTACGAGCAGTACTTC.

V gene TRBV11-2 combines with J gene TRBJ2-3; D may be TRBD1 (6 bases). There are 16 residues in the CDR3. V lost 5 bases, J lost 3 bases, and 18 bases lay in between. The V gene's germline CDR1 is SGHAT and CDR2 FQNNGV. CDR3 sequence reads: CASSPTWTDLTDTQYF. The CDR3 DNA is TGTGCCAGCAGCCCTACGTGGACAGACCTTACAGATACGCAGTATTTT.